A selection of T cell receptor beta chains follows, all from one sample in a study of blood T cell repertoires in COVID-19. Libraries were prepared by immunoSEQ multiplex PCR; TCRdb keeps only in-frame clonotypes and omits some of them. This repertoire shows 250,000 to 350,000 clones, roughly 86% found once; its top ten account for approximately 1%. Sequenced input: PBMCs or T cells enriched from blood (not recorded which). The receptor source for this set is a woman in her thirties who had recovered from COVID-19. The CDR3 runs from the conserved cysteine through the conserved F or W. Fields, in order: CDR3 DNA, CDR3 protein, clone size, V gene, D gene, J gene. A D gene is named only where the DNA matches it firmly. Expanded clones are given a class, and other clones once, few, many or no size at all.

DNA: TGTGCCAGCAGCACCGGACAGGGCTATGGCTACACCTTC; CDR3: CASSTGQGYGYTF; size: -; V: TRBV11-2; D: TRBD1; J: TRBJ1-2
DNA: TGTGCCAGCAGCCCATGGGAGTCCTGGGGATCTATCGAGTACTTC; CDR3: CASSPWESWGSIEYF; size: -; V: TRBV7-3; D: -; J: TRBJ2-4
DNA: TGTGCCAGCCACGAGAGGGTCACCGGGACAGGGGGGGCAAGGGAGCAGTTCTTC; CDR3: CASHERVTGTGGAREQFF; size: -; V: TRBV2; D: TRBD1; J: TRBJ2-1
DNA: TGTGCCAGCTCACCACTCTCAGACGCGCGGGTCAATTCACCCCTCCACTTT; CDR3: CASSPLSDARVNSPLHF; size: -; V: TRBV18; D: -; J: TRBJ1-6
DNA: TGTGCCAGCAGCCGTTCGAACATAAAGAGGTACAATGAGCAGTTCTTC; CDR3: CASSRSNIKRYNEQFF; size: -; V: TRBV7-3; D: -; J: TRBJ2-1
DNA: TGTGCCAGCAGTTTCGGACAGGGGTCGACCTACGAGCAGTACTTC; CDR3: CASSFGQGSTYEQYF; size: -; V: TRBV28; D: TRBD1; J: TRBJ2-7
DNA: TGCAGTGCTAGTGGAGGTGGCTACACCTTC; CDR3: CSASGGGYTF; size: -; V: TRBV20-1; D: -; J: TRBJ1-2
DNA: TGTGCCAGCAGTTTACCGCTTAGCAATGAGCAGTTCTTC; CDR3: CASSLPLSNEQFF; size: -; V: TRBV27; D: -; J: TRBJ2-1
DNA: TGTGCCAGCAGCCAAGTTTTGCCTAGCGGGGGGGCCAGCCTCTCCGAGCAGTACTTC; CDR3: CASSQVLPSGGASLSEQYF; size: -; V: TRBV3-1/TRBV3-2; D: TRBD2; J: TRBJ2-7
DNA: TGTGCCAGCAGTGTCACAGGGGGAAGTCAGCCCCAGCATTTT; CDR3: CASSVTGGSQPQHF; size: once; V: TRBV27; D: TRBD1; J: TRBJ1-5
DNA: TGTGCCAGCAGCACCGGGACACGTAGCACCATATATTTT; CDR3: CASSTGTRSTIYF; size: -; V: TRBV5-6; D: -; J: TRBJ1-3
DNA: TGTGCCAGCAGTTTAACGGTGAACTATGGCTACACCTTC; CDR3: CASSLTVNYGYTF; size: -; V: TRBV27; D: -; J: TRBJ1-2
DNA: TGTGCCAGCATTCCAACAGGGTCAAGGGAGCAGTTCTTC; CDR3: CASIPTGSREQFF; size: -; V: TRBV2; D: -; J: TRBJ2-1
DNA: TGTGCCAGCAGCCGTTGGGACAGCAATGAGCAGTTCTTC; CDR3: CASSRWDSNEQFF; size: -; V: TRBV5-6; D: TRBD1; J: TRBJ2-1
DNA: TGTGCCAGCAGTTACTCGAGGCAGACGCACTACGAGCAGTACTTC; CDR3: CASSYSRQTHYEQYF; size: few; V: TRBV6-5; D: -; J: TRBJ2-7
DNA: TGTGCCAGCAGTCAGGCCCACTACGAGCAGTACTTC; CDR3: CASSQAHYEQYF; size: -; V: TRBV6-1; D: -; J: TRBJ2-7
DNA: TGTGCCAGCAGTCCAGGGGCGCCGGGACGCCCGGATGATGAGCAGTTCTTC; CDR3: CASSPGAPGRPDDEQFF; size: -; V: TRBV7-7; D: -; J: TRBJ2-1
DNA: TGTGCCAGCCAGAGACTAGATGCCTACGAGCAGTACTTC; CDR3: CASQRLDAYEQYF; size: -; V: TRBV28; D: -; J: TRBJ2-7
DNA: TGTGCCAGCAGCCAAGCCGGGCCGGGACTACTTTCCGAGCAGTACTTC; CDR3: CASSQAGPGLLSEQYF; size: -; V: TRBV3-1/TRBV3-2; D: TRBD2; J: TRBJ2-7
DNA: TGCAGCGCCCACCTGACACTCACCGGGGAGCTGTTTTTT; CDR3: CSAHLTLTGELFF; size: -; V: TRBV29-1; D: -; J: TRBJ2-2
DNA: TGTGCCAGCAGCCCGAACGCGACGGGGGGGCGGGATACGCAGTATTTT; CDR3: CASSPNATGGRDTQYF; size: -; V: TRBV7-3; D: TRBD2; J: TRBJ2-3
DNA: TGTGCCAGCAGTTTACCGCAGGGGGCCAATTCACCCCTCCACTTT; CDR3: CASSLPQGANSPLHF; size: -; V: TRBV28; D: TRBD1; J: TRBJ1-6
DNA: TGTGCCAGCAGCCAAGGGACCGGTCTAGCGGGAGGGCATGAGCAGTTCTTC; CDR3: CASSQGTGLAGGHEQFF; size: -; V: TRBV4-2; D: TRBD2; J: TRBJ2-1